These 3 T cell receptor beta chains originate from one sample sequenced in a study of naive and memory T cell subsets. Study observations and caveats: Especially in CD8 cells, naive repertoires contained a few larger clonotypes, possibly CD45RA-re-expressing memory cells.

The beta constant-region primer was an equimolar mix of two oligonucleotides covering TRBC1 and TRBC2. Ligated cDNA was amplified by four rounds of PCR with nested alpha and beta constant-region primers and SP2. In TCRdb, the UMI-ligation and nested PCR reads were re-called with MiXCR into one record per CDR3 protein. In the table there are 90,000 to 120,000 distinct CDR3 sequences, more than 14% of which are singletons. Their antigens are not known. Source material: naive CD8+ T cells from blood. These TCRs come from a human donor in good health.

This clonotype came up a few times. CDR3 bases: TGTGCCAGCAGCTTTAATCACGAGCAGTACTTC. As protein: CASSFNHEQYF. This chain joins TRBV7-6 and TRBJ2-7; no clear D. The CDR3 consists of 11 residues. V was cut by 3 bases and J by 5 bases, with 5 bases left in between. Germline-derived CDR1 and CDR2 are SGHVS and FNYEAQ.

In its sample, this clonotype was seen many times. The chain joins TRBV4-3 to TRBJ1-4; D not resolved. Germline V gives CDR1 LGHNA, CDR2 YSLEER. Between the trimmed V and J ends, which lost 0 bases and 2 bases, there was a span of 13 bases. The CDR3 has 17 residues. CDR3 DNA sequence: TGCGCCAGCAGCCAAGAAGGCAACGAGGCGACTAATGAAAAACTGTTTTTT. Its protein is CASSQEGNEATNEKLFF.

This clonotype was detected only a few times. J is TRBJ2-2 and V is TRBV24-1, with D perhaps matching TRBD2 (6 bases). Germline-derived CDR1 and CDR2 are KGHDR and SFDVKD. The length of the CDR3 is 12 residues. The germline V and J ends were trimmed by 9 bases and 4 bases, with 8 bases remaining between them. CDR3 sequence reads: CATWGGTGELFF. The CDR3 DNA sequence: TGTGCCACCTGGGGAGGCACCGGGGAGCTGTTTTTT.